These T cell receptor beta chains were read from a single sample in a study of vaccination and CD4 T cells after COVID-19. TCRdb processed the PCR reads anew with MiXCR; each CDR3 protein has one entry. The sample lists roughly 13,000 distinct CDR3 sequences; about 30% were seen once. These receptors have no known antigen. Sequencing used CD4+ T cells from blood, cultured in vitro. The receptor set was obtained from a human donor who had recovered from COVID-19. Both conserved end residues are part of each CDR3. The order of the fields is clone size, J gene, V gene, D gene, CDR3 protein, CDR3 DNA. A D gene is named only where the DNA matches it firmly. Clone size, where shown, is once, few, many, or a class for clones that have expanded.

>.|TRBJ2-3|TRBV7-9|.
CASSLVSTDTQYF
TGTGCCAGCAGCTTAGTCAGTACAGATACGCAGTATTTT
>few|TRBJ2-5|TRBV12-3/TRBV12-4|TRBD2
CASSPPSGRTPETQYF
TGTGCCAGCAGTCCACCTAGCGGGAGGACCCCAGAGACCCAGTACTTC
>.|TRBJ2-7|TRBV20-1|.
CSASRQGNEQYF
TGCAGTGCTAGTCGGCAGGGGAACGAGCAGTACTTC
>few|TRBJ1-6|TRBV7-3|.
CASGYNSPLHF
TGTGCCAGCGGATATAATTCACCCCTCCACTTT
>.|TRBJ2-7|TRBV19|.
CASTDTYEQYF
TGTGCCAGTACAGATACCTACGAGCAGTACTTC
>.|TRBJ2-3|TRBV24-1|.
CATSDPRLGTQYF
TGTGCCACCAGTGATCCTCGCTTAGGTACGCAGTATTTT
>few|TRBJ1-6|TRBV19|.
CASRPGRDNSPLHF
TGTGCCAGTAGACCGGGCCGAGATAATTCACCCCTCCACTTT
>few|TRBJ2-7|TRBV6-2/TRBV6-3|TRBD1
CASSRQGSHRGEQYF
TGTGCCAGCAGCCGACAGGGGTCACACCGAGGGGAGCAGTACTTC
>few|TRBJ2-5|TRBV7-6|.
CASSLFKGEVFSETQYF
TGTGCCAGCAGCTTATTTAAGGGGGAGGTGTTTTCAGAGACCCAGTACTTC
>.|TRBJ2-1|TRBV12-3/TRBV12-4|.
CASSLFLAGYNEQFF
TGTGCCAGCAGTTTATTCCTAGCCGGATACAATGAGCAGTTCTTC
>.|TRBJ2-1|TRBV6-2/TRBV6-3|TRBD2
CASSSGGSSYNEQFF
TGTGCCAGCAGTTCGGGCGGGAGCTCCTACAATGAGCAGTTCTTC
>.|TRBJ1-5|TRBV28|.
CGEQPQHF
TGTGGGGAGCAGCCCCAGCATTTT
>.|TRBJ2-5|TRBV5-6|.
CASSLVAAGGETQYF
TGTGCCAGCAGCTTGGTTGCGGCCGGGGGAGAGACCCAGTACTTC
>.|TRBJ1-5|TRBV2|TRBD1
CASSTTGGYQPQHF
TGTGCCAGCAGTACGACAGGGGGCTATCAGCCCCAGCATTTT
>few|TRBJ1-5|TRBV2|TRBD1
CASSGQGDGQPQHF
TGTGCCAGCAGTGGTCAGGGGGACGGACAGCCCCAGCATTTT
>.|TRBJ1-2|TRBV5-1|.
CASSLAGGLDYGYTF
TGCGCCAGCAGCCTGGCGGGGGGCCTAGACTATGGCTACACCTTC
>.|TRBJ2-3|TRBV28|.
CASSPPSVGDSQQYF
TGTGCCAGCAGTCCCCCGTCAGTTGGGGACTCACAGCAGTATTTT